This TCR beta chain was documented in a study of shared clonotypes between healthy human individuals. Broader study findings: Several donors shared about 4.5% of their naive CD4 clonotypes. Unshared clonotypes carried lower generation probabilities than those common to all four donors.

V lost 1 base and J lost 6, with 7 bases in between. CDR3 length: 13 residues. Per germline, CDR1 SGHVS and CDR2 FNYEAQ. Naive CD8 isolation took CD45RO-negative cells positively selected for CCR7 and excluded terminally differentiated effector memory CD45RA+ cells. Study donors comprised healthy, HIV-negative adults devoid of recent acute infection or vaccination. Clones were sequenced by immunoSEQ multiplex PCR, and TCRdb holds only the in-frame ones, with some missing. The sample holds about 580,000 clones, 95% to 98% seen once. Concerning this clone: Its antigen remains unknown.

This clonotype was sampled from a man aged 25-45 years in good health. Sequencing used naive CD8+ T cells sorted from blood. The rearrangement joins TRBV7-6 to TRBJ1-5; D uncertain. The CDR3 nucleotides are TGTGCCAGCAGCTTAGGGGTTAGTCAGCCCCAGCATTTT. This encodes CASSLGVSQPQHF.